This T cell receptor beta chain comes out of a study of cytomegalovirus exposure and HLA in healthy donors. Libraries were prepared by immunoSEQ multiplex PCR; TCRdb keeps only in-frame clonotypes and omits some of them. The sample includes 150,000 to 200,000 clones, 84% of them seen just once. A remark on this clone: The target antigen is unknown.

General study findings and limits: Researchers counted about 150 TCR beta chains as cytomegalovirus-associated. Confirmation in vitro established that a few CMV-associated chains were specific for CMV antigens.

V was shortened by 5 bases and J by 2 bases, with 16 bases between the two germline ends. This CDR3 contains 15 residues. Germline V gene lookup returns CDR1 PRHDT and CDR2 FYEKMQ (reference sequence). The chain carries TRBV13 and TRBJ2-7; D is perhaps TRBD2 (5 bases). The sequencing input was PBMCs. The receptor was derived from a woman aged 25 to 45 in good health and CMV-seropositive. CDR3 bases: TGTGCCAGCAGCCGTTACTCGGACGGGACCTACGAGCAGTACTTC. Translating it yields CASSRYSDGTYEQYF.